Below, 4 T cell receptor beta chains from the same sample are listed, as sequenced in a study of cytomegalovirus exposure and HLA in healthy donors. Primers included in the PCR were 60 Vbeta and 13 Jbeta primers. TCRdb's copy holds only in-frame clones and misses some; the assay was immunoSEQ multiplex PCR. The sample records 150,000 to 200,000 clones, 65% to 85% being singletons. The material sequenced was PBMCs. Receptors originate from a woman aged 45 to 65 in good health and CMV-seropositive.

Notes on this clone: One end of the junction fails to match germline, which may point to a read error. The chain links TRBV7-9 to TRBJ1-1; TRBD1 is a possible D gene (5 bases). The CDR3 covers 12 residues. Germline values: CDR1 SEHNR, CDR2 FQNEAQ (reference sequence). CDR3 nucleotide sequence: TGTTCCAGCAGTCCGGGGGGTACTGAAGCTTTCTTT. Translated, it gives CSSSPGGTEAFF.

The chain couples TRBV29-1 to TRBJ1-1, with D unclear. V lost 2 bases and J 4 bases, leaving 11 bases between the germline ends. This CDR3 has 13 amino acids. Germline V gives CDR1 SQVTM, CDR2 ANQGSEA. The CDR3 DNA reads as TGCAGCGTTGAAACACGACACACCACTGAAGCTTTCTTT. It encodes CSVETRHTTEAFF. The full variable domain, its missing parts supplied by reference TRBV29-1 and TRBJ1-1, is SAVISQKPSRDICQRGTSLTIQCQVDSQVTMMFWYRQQPGQSLTLIATANQGSEATYESGFVIDKFPISRPNLTFSTLTVSNMSPEDSSIYLCSVETRHTTEAFFGQGTRLTVV.

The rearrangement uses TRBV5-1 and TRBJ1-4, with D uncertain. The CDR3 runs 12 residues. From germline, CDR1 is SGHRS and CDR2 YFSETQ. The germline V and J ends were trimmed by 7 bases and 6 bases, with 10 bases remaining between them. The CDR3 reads CASREPDEKLFF. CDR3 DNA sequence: TGCGCCAGCCGGGAGCCGGATGAAAAACTGTTTTTT.

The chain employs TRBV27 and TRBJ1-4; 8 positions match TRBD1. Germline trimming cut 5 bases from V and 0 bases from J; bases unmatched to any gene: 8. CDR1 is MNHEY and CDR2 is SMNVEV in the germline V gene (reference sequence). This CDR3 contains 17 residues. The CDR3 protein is CASSRRQGPATNEKLFF. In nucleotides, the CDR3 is TGTGCCAGCAGTAGACGACAGGGGCCAGCAACTAATGAAAAACTGTTTTTT.